This T cell receptor (beta chain) originates from a study of blood T cell repertoires in COVID-19. Looking at the study overall: Nucleic acid was either cDNA or gDNA, and it came from T cells, B-cell-depleted T cells, or PBMCs.

Sequencing used immunoSEQ multiplex PCR; TCRdb keeps in-frame clones, though not all of them. The data contain 260,000 or so clones, 83% of them singletons. Those enrolled, adults aged about 18 to 89 years, came from fewer than 25 US areas. Participant-given clinical history determined each cohort assignment. Someone with COVID-19 had been met by exposed participants within 2 weeks before study entry. Per germline, CDR1 ENHRY and CDR2 SYGVKD. CDR3 length: 13 amino acids. V was cut by 7 bases and J by 5 bases, with 14 bases left in between. The sequenced sample was PBMCs or T cells enriched from blood (not recorded which). The V call is TRBV10-3, the J call TRBJ1-1; D possibly corresponds to TRBD1 (5 bases). The clonotype comes from a woman between 35 and 50 years old who had been exposed to COVID-19. The CDR3 here is CAIKAGVGTEAFF. The CDR3 DNA follows: TGTGCCATCAAAGCGGGGGTGGGGACTGAAGCTTTCTTT.